This T cell receptor (beta chain) derives from a study of shared clonotypes between healthy human individuals. Naivety among CD8 cells was defined by CD45RO negativity and positive CCR7 selection, thereby excluding terminally differentiated effector memory CD45RA+ cells. The table came from immunoSEQ multiplex PCR; TCRdb's copy has only in-frame clones and leaves some out. The sample yields around 1.9 million clones, about 92% seen once. Concerning this clone itself: Other nucleotide sequences in the sample specify the same CDR3.

CDR1 SGHTA and CDR2 FQGTGA come from the germline V gene. Unmatched junction bases numbered 4, after V lost 5 bases and J lost 6 bases. The CDR3 spans 14 residues. The chain combines TRBV7-3 with TRBJ2-1; TRBD2 agrees at 10 bases. This clonotype was sampled from a man between 18 and 29 years old in good health. Some clones in this sample may be carry-over from other donors' samples. The source material was naive CD8+ T cells from PBMCs. CDR3 loop: CASSPWTSGNEQFF. CDR3 coding DNA: TGTGCCAGCAGCCCTTGGACTAGCGGCAATGAGCAGTTCTTC.